A single sample is the source of the 21 T cell receptor beta chains below, sequenced in a study of blood T cell repertoires in COVID-19. TCRdb keeps only in-frame clones here, not all; method: immunoSEQ multiplex PCR. The data hold 160,000 or so clones, with about 88% observed a single time. The sequencing sample was made of PBMCs or T cells enriched from blood (not recorded which). These receptors were taken from a human donor with acute COVID-19. The donor label of this sample is uncertain.

The chain links TRBV10-3 to TRBJ2-7, with 7 bases matching TRBD1. The V gene end was trimmed by 4 bases and the J gene end by 0 bases; junction bases not matched to a gene: 9. Per germline, CDR1 ENHRY and CDR2 SYGVKD. This CDR3 spans 16 amino acids. The CDR3 is CAISVAGQVSSYEQYF. For the CDR3, the DNA is TGTGCCATCAGTGTCGCCGGACAGGTTAGCTCCTACGAGCAGTACTTC.

J is TRBJ2-5 and V is TRBV6-2 or TRBV6-3, with 9 bases fitting TRBD2. The J segment lost 5 bases and the V segment lost 2 bases, leaving 12 bases of the junction unmatched. The CDR3 covers 17 residues. CDR1 and CDR2 from the germline V gene are MNHEY and SVGEGT. The CDR3 sequence is CASSYDPGRGGPETQYF. The CDR3 DNA sequence: TGTGCCAGCAGTTACGACCCCGGGCGGGGGGGACCTGAGACCCAGTACTTC.

This clone was observed a single time. The chain uses TRBV24-1 and TRBJ2-3, with TRBD2 as a possible D gene (5 bases). Germline V CDR1 and CDR2: KGHDR, SFDVKD. The CDR3 is 15 residues long. V dropped 5 bases and J dropped 0 bases, with 11 bases sitting between them. Written as DNA, the CDR3 is TGTGCCACCAGTGGTGCGGGCCCAAGCACAGATACGCAGTATTTT. This codes for CATSGAGPSTDTQYF.

This chain links TRBV9 with TRBJ2-5; 12 bases line up with TRBD2. This CDR3 is built from 19 residues. V lost 0 bases to trimming and J lost 5 bases; unmatched junction nucleotides: 14. Germline CDR1 and CDR2: SGDLS and YYNGEE. CDR3 residues: CASSVAPSPTSGGKETQYF. The CDR3 DNA reads as TGTGCCAGCAGCGTAGCCCCCTCCCCGACTAGCGGGGGCAAGGAGACCCAGTACTTC.

The chain recombines TRBV7-6 with TRBJ2-1, with 9 bases matching TRBD1. The CDR3 covers 15 residues. Germline V gene sequence: CDR1 SGHVS, CDR2 FNYEAQ. V trimming: 5 bases; J trimming: 8 bases; junction bases outside the gene matches: 10. DNA of the CDR3: TGTGCCAGCAGCCTCCGGGACAGGGTAACGGATGAGCAGTTCTTC. Protein product: CASSLRDRVTDEQFF.

This chain uses TRBV27 with TRBJ1-6; D call uncertain. The CDR3 is 14 residues long. V was pared by 3 bases and J by 7 bases, with 10 bases between. Germline V gene lookup returns CDR1 MNHEY and CDR2 SMNVEV (reference sequence). CDR3 coding DNA: TGTGCCAGCAGTTTTTTGACGGAGAATTCACCCCTCCACTTT. Protein product: CASSFLTENSPLHF.

This chain uses TRBV19 with TRBJ2-7, with 9 bases aligning to TRBD1. Germline CDR1 and CDR2: LNHDA and SQIVND (reference sequence). J lost 5 bases, V lost 4 bases, and 9 bases had no gene match. CDR3 length: 15 residues. The CDR3 spells CASSTSGTGSNEQYF. For the CDR3, the DNA is TGTGCCAGTAGTACTTCCGGGACAGGGTCGAACGAGCAGTACTTC.

This clone was seen a handful of times. V gene TRBV7-9 combines with J gene TRBJ2-5, with 9 bases fitting TRBD2. After removal of 4 bases from V and 4 bases from J, the junction contained 7 bases not matched to a gene. CDR3 size: 15 residues. Per germline, CDR1 SEHNR and CDR2 FQNEAQ (reference sequence). The CDR3 loop reads CASSSGGGAVETQYF. CDR3 nucleotide sequence: TGTGCCAGCAGCTCTGGCGGGGGGGCCGTAGAGACCCAGTACTTC.

This chain uses TRBV7-2 with TRBJ2-7, with 7 bases that match TRBD2. Germline V CDR1 and CDR2: SGHTA, FQGNSA. This CDR3 is 15 amino acids long. Unmatched junction bases numbered 4, after V lost 2 bases and J lost 0 bases. The CDR3 is CASSLSGGRSYEQYF. The CDR3 DNA sequence: TGTGCCAGCAGCTTATCGGGGGGTCGCTCCTACGAGCAGTACTTC.

The CDR3 DNA is TGCGCCAGCAAGGGAGGGATCAATGAGCAGTTCTTC. As protein: CASKGGINEQFF. This sequence joins TRBV5-1 and TRBJ2-1; 7 bases agree with TRBD2. The CDR3 sequence is 12 residues long. The V gene's germline CDR1 is SGHRS and CDR2 YFSETQ. The ends lost 6 bases at V and 6 bases at J; junction bases unmatched: 3.

This chain uses TRBV3-1 (or the pseudogene TRBV3-2) with TRBJ1-6; the D is unclear. Germline V CDR1 and CDR2: LGHDT, YNNKEL (reference sequence). V was pared by 3 bases and J by 10 bases, with 10 bases between. CDR3 length: 13 amino acids. The CDR3 loop reads CASSQRGGSPLHF. As DNA, the CDR3 is TGTGCCAGCAGCCAGCGAGGAGGGTCACCCCTCCACTTT.

The chain joins TRBV28 to TRBJ1-1; D perhaps matches TRBD1 (6 bases). This CDR3 contains 15 residues. The germline gives CDR1 MDHEN, CDR2 SYDVKM. V shed 5 bases and J shed 3 bases, with 16 bases lying between them. CDR3: CASSPLDSPHTEAFF. The CDR3 DNA sequence: TGTGCCAGCAGTCCCCTGGACAGCCCACACACTGAAGCTTTCTTT. Full variable domain (rest looked up from reference TRBV28 and TRBJ1-1): DVKVTQSSRYLVKRTGEKVFLECVQDMDHENMFWYRQDPGLGLRLIYFSYDVKMKEKGDIPEGYSVSREKKERFSLILESASTNQTSMYLCASSPLDSPHTEAFFGQGTRLTVV.

This chain links TRBV24-1 with TRBJ2-3; D call uncertain. V lost 4 bases to trimming and J lost 4 bases, with 8 bases between them. The CDR3 length is 13 residues. Germline CDR1 is KGHDR and CDR2 is SFDVKD. The chain's CDR3 is CATSDPRADTQYF. As DNA, the CDR3 is TGTGCCACCAGTGACCCCCGGGCAGATACGCAGTATTTT.

The chain has TRBV11-3 and TRBJ2-2, with 8 bases fitting TRBD1. CDR3 length: 13 amino acids. Losses at the gene ends were 5 bases for V and 6 bases for J; bases not matched to a gene: 2. The germline V gene has CDR1 SGHNT and CDR2 YENEEA. CDR3 in amino acids: CASSPRGPGELFF. In nucleotides, the CDR3 is TGTGCCAGCAGCCCCAGGGGGCCCGGGGAGCTGTTTTTT.

In its sample, this clone was seen a few times. The chain carries TRBV6-5 and TRBJ1-2, with D uncertain. V lost 4 bases, J lost 8 bases, and 17 bases lay in between. Germline CDR1 reads MNHEY; CDR2 reads SVGAGI. The CDR3 is 14 residues long. Here the CDR3 reads CASSSSDIPVGYTF. DNA of the CDR3: TGTGCCAGCAGTTCCTCAGATATTCCAGTGGGCTACACCTTC.

This clone was found a few times. The V and J genes are TRBV6-6 and TRBJ1-1, with TRBD1 identical over 9 bases. Germline CDR1 MNHNY, CDR2 SVGAGI (reference sequence). The length of the CDR3 is 16 residues. J lost 5 bases, V lost 5 bases, and 12 bases had no gene match. CDR3 region: CASSTPGQGIRTEAFF. In DNA, the CDR3 is TGTGCCAGCAGTACACCGGGACAGGGTATAAGAACTGAAGCTTTCTTT.

The V call is TRBV27, the J call TRBJ1-3, with D possibly matching TRBD1 (5 bases). The CDR3 loop spans 15 amino acids. Trimming left V 4 bases short and J 1 base short, with 11 bases between. Germline-derived CDR1 and CDR2 are MNHEY and SMNVEV (reference sequence). CDR3 protein: CASSSSGLSGNTIYF. For the CDR3, the DNA is TGTGCCAGCAGTTCTTCAGGGTTGTCTGGAAACACCATATATTTT.

This clone came up a few times. The rearrangement uses TRBV9 and TRBJ1-2, with TRBD1 identical over 10 bases. The J segment lost 2 bases and the V segment lost 3 bases, leaving 4 bases of the junction unmatched. Germline CDR1 reads SGDLS; CDR2 reads YYNGEE. The CDR3 totals 15 residues. CDR3 sequence: CASSGQGAKNYGYTF. DNA of the CDR3: TGTGCCAGCAGCGGACAGGGGGCAAAGAACTATGGCTACACCTTC.

The chain combines TRBV19 with TRBJ2-4, with a tentative D call TRBD1 (6 bases). V lost 3 bases to trimming and J lost 0 bases, with 24 bases between them. Germline values: CDR1 LNHDA, CDR2 SQIVND (reference sequence). The CDR3 spans 20 residues. CDR3 DNA sequence: TGTGCCAGTAGTATGGGGGCCCGGGACCCCTTCGACCGAGCCAAAAACATTCAGTACTTC. Amino acids: CASSMGARDPFDRAKNIQYF.

The sample holds a few counts of this clone. The chain uses TRBV20-1 and TRBJ2-1; the D is unclear. Germline CDR1 reads DFQATT; CDR2 reads SNEGSKA (reference sequence). Trimming pared 3 bases from V and 7 bases from J, leaving 7 bases between. The CDR3 length is 11 residues. The CDR3 sequence is CSASLRNEQFF. The CDR3 coding sequence is TGCAGTGCTAGCTTACGGAATGAGCAGTTCTTC.

The V call is TRBV4-1, the J call TRBJ1-1, with no clear D. CDR1 and CDR2 from the germline V gene are MGHRA and YSYEKL. Trimming removed 4 bases from V and 1 base from J, with 16 bases in between. The CDR3 is made up of 16 amino acids. In DNA, the CDR3 is TGCGCCAGCAGCCCCTTCGAGGGAGGGCGGAACACTGAAGCTTTCTTT. Translating it yields CASSPFEGGRNTEAFF.